The present T cell receptor beta chain was sequenced within a study of T cell responses to AZD1222 COVID-19 vaccine. Both about-4-week and about-12-week second-dose recipients were combined. Of note for this clone: Its target is unknown.

Clones were read by immunoSEQ multiplex PCR, and TCRdb kept only the in-frame ones, dropping some. The data show 150,000 to 200,000 clones, with about 91% seen just once and 1.3% held by the top ten. With 4 bases removed from V and 7 bases from J, the gap between germline ends came to 16 bases. Germline V gives CDR1 PRHDT, CDR2 FYEKMQ (reference sequence). The CDR3 length is 15 residues. Study findings and constraints: Samples come after the peak T cell response, not at day 14.

Here the sequenced sample was peripheral blood, taken 28 days after the second AZD1222 dose. This chain uses TRBV13 with TRBJ1-4; D unresolved. This TCR was sampled from an adult who received the AZD1222 COVID-19 vaccine. This CDR3 reads CASSSRQAVREKLFF. In nucleotides, the CDR3 is TGTGCCAGCAGCTCTAGGCAGGCGGTTCGTGAAAAACTGTTTTTT.